The clone carrying this T cell receptor beta chain occurred once. The sample comes from a study of blood T cell repertoires in COVID-19. The CDR3 spans 15 residues. Germline loops: CDR1 LNHDA, CDR2 SQIVND (reference sequence). V lost 3 bases to trimming and J lost 6 bases; unmatched junction nucleotides: 8. Profiling relied on immunoSEQ multiplex PCR, and the TCRdb table lists in-frame clones only, not all of them. The table lists under 150,000 clones, 70% to 90% of them singletons. The sample consisted of peripheral blood. The chain recombines TRBV19 with TRBJ2-1; TRBD1 matches at 7 bases. The TCR comes from a human donor in a cohort sampled during active COVID-19. CDR3 residues: CASSMDDRDRNEQFF. The CDR3 DNA sequence: TGTGCCAGTAGTATGGACGACAGGGACCGCAATGAGCAGTTCTTC. Together with reference TRBV19 and TRBJ2-1, the CDR3 gives the full variable domain: DGGITQSPKYLFRKEGQNVTLSCEQNLNHDAMYWYRQDPGQGLRLIYYSQIVNDFQKGDIAEGYSVSREKKESFPLTVTSAQKNPTAFYLCASSMDDRDRNEQFFGPGTRLTVL.